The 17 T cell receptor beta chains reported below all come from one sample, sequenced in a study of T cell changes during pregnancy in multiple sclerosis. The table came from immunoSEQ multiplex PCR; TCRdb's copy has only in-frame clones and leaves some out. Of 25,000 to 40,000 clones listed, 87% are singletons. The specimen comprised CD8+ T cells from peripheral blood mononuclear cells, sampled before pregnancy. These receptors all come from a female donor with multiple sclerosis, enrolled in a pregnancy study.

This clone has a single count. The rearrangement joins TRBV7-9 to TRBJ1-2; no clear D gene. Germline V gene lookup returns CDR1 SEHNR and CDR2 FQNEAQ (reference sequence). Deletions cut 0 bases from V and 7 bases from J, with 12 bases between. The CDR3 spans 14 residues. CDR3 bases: TGTGCCAGCAGCTTAGCGTTTGGAGTCGGTGGCTACACCTTC. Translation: CASSLAFGVGGYTF. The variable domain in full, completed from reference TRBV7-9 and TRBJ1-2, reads DTGVSQNPRHKITKRGQNVTFRCDPISEHNRLYWYRQTLGQGPEFLTYFQNEAQLEKSRLLSDRFSAERPKGSFSTLEIQRTEQGDSAMYLCASSLAFGVGGYTFGSGTRLTVV.

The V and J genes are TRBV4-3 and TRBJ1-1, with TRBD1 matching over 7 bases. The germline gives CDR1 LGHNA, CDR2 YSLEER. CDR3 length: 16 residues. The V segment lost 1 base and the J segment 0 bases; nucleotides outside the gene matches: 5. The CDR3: CASSQGDDRVNTEAFF. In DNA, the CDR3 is TGCGCCAGCAGCCAAGGGGACGACAGGGTGAACACTGAAGCTTTCTTT.

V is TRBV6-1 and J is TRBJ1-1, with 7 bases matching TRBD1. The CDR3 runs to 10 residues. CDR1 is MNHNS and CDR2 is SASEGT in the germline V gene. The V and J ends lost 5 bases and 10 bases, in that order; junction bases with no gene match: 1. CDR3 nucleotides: TGTGCCAGCAGTACAGGGGTAGCTTTCTTT. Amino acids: CASSTGVAFF.

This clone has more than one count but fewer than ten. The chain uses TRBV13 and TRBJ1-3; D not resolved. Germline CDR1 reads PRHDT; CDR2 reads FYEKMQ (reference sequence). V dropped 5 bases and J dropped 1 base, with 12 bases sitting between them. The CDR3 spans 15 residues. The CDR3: CASSLPRGSGNTIYF. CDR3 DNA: TGTGCCAGCAGCCTACCCCGGGGTTCTGGAAACACCATATATTTT. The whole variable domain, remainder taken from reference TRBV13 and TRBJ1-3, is AAGVIQSPRHLIKEKRETATLKCYPIPRHDTVYWYQQGPGQDPQFLISFYEKMQSDKGSIPDRFSAQQFSDYHSELNMSSLELGDSALYFCASSLPRGSGNTIYFGEGSWLTVV.

CDR3 coding DNA: TGTGCCAGCAGTTTTGACAGGGGCGCCTACGAGCAGTACTTC. It yields the protein CASSFDRGAYEQYF. This sequence joins TRBV27 and TRBJ2-7; TRBD1 matches at 8 bases. The V gene's germline CDR1 is MNHEY and CDR2 SMNVEV (reference sequence). V was pared by 3 bases and J by 2 bases, with 3 bases of the junction left unmatched. There are 14 residues in the CDR3.

CDR3 protein: CASSLGTSDSDTQYF. CDR3 coding DNA: TGTGCCAGCAGCTTAGGGACTAGCGATTCAGATACGCAGTATTTT. The chain is built from TRBV7-8 and TRBJ2-3; 9 bases map to TRBD2. Germline-derived CDR1 and CDR2 are SGHVS and FQNEAQ. V was pared by 1 base and J by 4 bases, with 3 bases of the junction left unmatched. The length of the CDR3 is 15 residues.

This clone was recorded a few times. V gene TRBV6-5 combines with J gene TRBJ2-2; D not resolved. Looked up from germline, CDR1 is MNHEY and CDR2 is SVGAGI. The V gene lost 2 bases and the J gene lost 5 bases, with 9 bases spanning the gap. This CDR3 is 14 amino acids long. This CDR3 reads CASSYGLATGELFF. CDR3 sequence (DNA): TGTGCCAGCAGTTACGGGCTGGCTACCGGGGAGCTGTTTTTT.

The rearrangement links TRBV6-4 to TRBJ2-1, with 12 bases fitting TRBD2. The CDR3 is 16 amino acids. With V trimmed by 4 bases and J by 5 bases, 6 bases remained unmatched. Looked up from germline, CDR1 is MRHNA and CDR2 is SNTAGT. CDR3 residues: CASSVASGGANNEQFF. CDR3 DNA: TGTGCCAGCAGTGTTGCTAGCGGGGGGGCTAACAATGAGCAGTTCTTC.

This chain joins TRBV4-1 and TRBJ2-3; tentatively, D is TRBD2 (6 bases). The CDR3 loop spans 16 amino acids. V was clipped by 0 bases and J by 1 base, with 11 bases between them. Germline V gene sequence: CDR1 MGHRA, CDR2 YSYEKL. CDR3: CASSQEEDYGTDTQYF. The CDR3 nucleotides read TGCGCCAGCAGCCAAGAGGAGGACTATGGCACAGATACGCAGTATTTT.

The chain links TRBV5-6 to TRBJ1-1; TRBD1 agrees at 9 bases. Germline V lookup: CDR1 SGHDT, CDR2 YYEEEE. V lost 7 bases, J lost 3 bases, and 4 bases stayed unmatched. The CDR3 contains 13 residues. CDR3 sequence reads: CASGTGGDTEAFF. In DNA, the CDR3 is TGTGCCAGCGGAACAGGGGGCGACACTGAAGCTTTCTTT.

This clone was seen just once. The DNA for the CDR3 is TGCGCCAGCAGCCACAGCGAGGCCTACAATGAGCAGTTCTTC. The encoded protein is CASSHSEAYNEQFF. This chain links TRBV4-1 with TRBJ2-1; D gene uncertain. The CDR3 sequence is 14 residues long. Germline assignment: CDR1 MGHRA and CDR2 YSYEKL. V was shortened by 3 bases and J by 2 bases, with 8 bases between the two germline ends.

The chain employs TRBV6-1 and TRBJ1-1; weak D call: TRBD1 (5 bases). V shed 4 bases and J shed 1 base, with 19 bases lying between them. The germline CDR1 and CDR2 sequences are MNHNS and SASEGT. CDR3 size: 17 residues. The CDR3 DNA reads TGTGCCAGCAGTGGGTTAAAATTGGGACTGACGAACACTGAAGCTTTCTTT. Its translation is CASSGLKLGLTNTEAFF.

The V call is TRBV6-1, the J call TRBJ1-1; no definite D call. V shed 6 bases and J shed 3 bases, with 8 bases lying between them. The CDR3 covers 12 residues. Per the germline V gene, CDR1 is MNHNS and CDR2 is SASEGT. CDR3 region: CASRFEHTEAFF. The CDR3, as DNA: TGTGCCAGCAGATTTGAGCACACTGAAGCTTTCTTT.

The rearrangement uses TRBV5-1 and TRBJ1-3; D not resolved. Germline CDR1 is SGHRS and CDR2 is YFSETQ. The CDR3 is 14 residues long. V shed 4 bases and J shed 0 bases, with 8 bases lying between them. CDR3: CASSEGTSGNTIYF. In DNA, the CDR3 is TGCGCCAGCAGCGAGGGAACCTCTGGAAACACCATATATTTT.

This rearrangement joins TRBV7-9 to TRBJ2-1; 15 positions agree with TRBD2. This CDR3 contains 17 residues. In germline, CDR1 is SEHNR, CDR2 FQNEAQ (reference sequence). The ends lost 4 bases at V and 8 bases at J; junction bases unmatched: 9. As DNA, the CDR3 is TGTGCCAGCAGCTCCGGACTAGCGGGGGGGCCTGGGGATGAGCAGTTCTTC. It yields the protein CASSSGLAGGPGDEQFF.

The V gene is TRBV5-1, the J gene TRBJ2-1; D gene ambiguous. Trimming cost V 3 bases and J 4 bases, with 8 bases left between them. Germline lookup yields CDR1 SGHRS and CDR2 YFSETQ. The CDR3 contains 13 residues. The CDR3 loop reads CASSWAGYNEQFF. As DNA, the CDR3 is TGCGCCAGCAGCTGGGCTGGGTACAATGAGCAGTTCTTC.

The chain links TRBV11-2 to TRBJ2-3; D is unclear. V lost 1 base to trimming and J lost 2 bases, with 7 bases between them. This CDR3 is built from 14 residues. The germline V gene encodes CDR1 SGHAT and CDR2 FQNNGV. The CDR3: CASSLVETTDTQYF. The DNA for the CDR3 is TGTGCCAGCAGCTTAGTGGAGACCACAGATACGCAGTATTTT.